This is a list of T cell receptor beta chains from one sample in a study of T cells after yellow fever vaccination. TCRdb analysed the 5' RACE reads with MiXCR anew, one entry per CDR3 protein. The profile shows about 500,000 distinct CDR3 sequences, around 16% of them singletons. The sample was PBMCs, taken 5 days after the first yellow fever vaccination. The source is a man younger than 35 who received the YFV17D yellow fever vaccine. CDR3s leave out the opening cysteine and the closing phenylalanine or tryptophan. Each record gives: V gene, clone size, CDR3 protein. Size values are once, few and many counts, or a class for expanded clones, and some rows have none.

TRBV7-9	few	ASSSLAGGAYNEQF
TRBV24-1	-	ATSVTGTDNSDTQY
TRBV6-5	-	ASRWSRLAGSYEQY
TRBV4-1	few	ASSQDGQGPMGGYT
TRBV3-1	few	ASSRQGMDYGYT
TRBV5-5	few	ASSLARGGGLETQY
TRBV12-3/TRBV12-4	-	ASRREGYSYEQY
TRBV29-1	few	SVEGPTGAPGNTIY
TRBV6-1	few	ASTVPLAGGQEQY
TRBV29-1	-	SARDSPYNEQF
TRBV20-1	few	SAEGGGGQPQH
TRBV9	-	ASSVAGQGWNEKLF
TRBV7-7	-	ASSSRSSTNTGELF
TRBV9	few	ASSAHPAGPYEQY
TRBV6-5	few	ASSYFETGELF
TRBV14	few	ASSQVTYNEQF
TRBV7-2	few	ASSLDILYGYT
TRBV4-2	-	ASSQDSKEETQY
TRBV7-8	few	ASSFREPNTGELF
TRBV20-1	-	SARVTSQPQH
TRBV12-3/TRBV12-4	many	ASSLPSGQARINYGYT
TRBV3-1	few	ASSQVRRGNAVYGYT
TRBV6-1	-	ASRPLSSYGYT
TRBV7-2	few	ASSSGTGTVEQY
TRBV9	few	ASSVQAGGAGGYT
TRBV12-5	-	ASGLGQGNEKLF
TRBV7-9	-	ASSSGPGGSDTQY
TRBV7-9	many	ASSFWAESEAF
TRBV6-2/TRBV6-3	-	ASRERGPYQETQY
TRBV7-2	few	ASSQGMWGNTIY
TRBV5-1	few	ASSLSRGGPNTGELF
TRBV29-1	few	SAGQGWYEQY
TRBV7-9	-	ASSQGLAGIYEQY
TRBV5-1	-	ASSLQGQPPTDTQY
TRBV10-3	-	AISGFGGPPNEQF
TRBV7-8	-	ASIRDRVFGGANVLT
TRBV9	few	ASSPPRNTEAF
TRBV27	few	ASAGLTLETQY